This T cell receptor beta chain was identified in a study of OX40 agonist ivuxolimab in advanced cancers. Study-wide background: In this trial design, patients received ivuxolimab intravenously at 0.01 to 10 mg/kg every 2 weeks.

Clones were read by immunoSEQ multiplex PCR, and TCRdb kept only the in-frame ones, dropping some. The sample shows 45,000 to 65,000 clones, 65% to 90% of them seen only once. Study findings and constraints: Individuals who were partial responders at 0.1-3.0 mg/kg had clonal expansion that ranked among the lowest. On average, a greater number of expanded clones characterised CD8+ T cells relative to CD4+.

As concerns this clone: Antigen: not known.

Germline CDR1 and CDR2: SGHAT and FQNNGV. V was clipped by 5 bases and J by 5 bases; unmatched bases: 6. The CDR3 length is 14 residues. V and J are TRBV11-2 and TRBJ2-5; TRBD1 aligns across 9 bases. The source was CD4+ or CD8+ T cells sorted from blood, collected in a trial of the OX40 agonist ivuxolimab. This receptor was obtained from an adult with an advanced solid tumor such as melanoma, head and neck, liver or kidney cancer. This CDR3 reads CASSRRQGVETQYF. The CDR3 nucleotides read TGTGCCAGCAGCCGCAGACAGGGGGTTGAGACCCAGTACTTC. The whole variable domain, remainder taken from reference TRBV11-2 and TRBJ2-5, is EAGVAQSPRYKIIEKRQSVAFWCNPISGHATLYWYQQILGQGPKLLIQFQNNGVVDDSQLPKDRFSAERLKGVDSTLKIQPAKLEDSAVYLCASSRRQGVETQYFGPGTRLLVL.